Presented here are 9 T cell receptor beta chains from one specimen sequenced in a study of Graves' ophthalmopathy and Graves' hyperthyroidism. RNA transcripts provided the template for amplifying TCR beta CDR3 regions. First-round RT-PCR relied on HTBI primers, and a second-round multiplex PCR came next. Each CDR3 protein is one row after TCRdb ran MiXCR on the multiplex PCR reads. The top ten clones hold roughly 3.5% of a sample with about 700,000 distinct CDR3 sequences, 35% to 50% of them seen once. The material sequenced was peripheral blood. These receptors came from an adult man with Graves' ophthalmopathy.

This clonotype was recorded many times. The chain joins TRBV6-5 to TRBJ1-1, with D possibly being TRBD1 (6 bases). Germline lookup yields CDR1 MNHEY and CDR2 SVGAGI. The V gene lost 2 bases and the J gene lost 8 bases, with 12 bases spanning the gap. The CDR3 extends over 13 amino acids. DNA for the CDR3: TGTGCCAGCAGTTACCTGGGGGCGGTGGAAGCTTTCTTT. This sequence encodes CASSYLGAVEAFF.

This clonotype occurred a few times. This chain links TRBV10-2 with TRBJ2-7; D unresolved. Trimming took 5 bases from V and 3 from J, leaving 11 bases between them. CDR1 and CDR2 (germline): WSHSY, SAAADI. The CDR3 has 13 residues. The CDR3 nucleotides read TGCGCCAGCAGTAAACAAACTGTCTACGAGCAGTACTTC. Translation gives CASSKQTVYEQYF.

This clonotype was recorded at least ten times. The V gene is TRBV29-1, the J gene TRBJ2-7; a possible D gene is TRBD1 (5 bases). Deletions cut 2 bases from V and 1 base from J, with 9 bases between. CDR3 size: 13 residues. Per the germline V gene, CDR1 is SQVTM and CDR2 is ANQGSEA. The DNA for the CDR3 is TGCAGCGTTGAACAGGGCTCATCCTACGAGCAGTACTTC. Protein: CSVEQGSSYEQYF.

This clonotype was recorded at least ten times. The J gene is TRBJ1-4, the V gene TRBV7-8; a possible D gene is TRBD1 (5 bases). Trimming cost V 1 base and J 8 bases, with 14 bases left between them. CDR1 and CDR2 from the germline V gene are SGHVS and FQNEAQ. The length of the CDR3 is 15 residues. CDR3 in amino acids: CASSLGVIGDEKLFF. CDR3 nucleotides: TGTGCCAGCAGCTTAGGGGTGATTGGGGACGAAAAACTGTTTTTT. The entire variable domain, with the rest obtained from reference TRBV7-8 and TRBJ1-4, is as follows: GAGVSQSPRYKVAKRGQDVALRCDPISGHVSLFWYQQALGQGPEFLTYFQNEAQLDKSGLPSDRFFAERPEGSVSTLKIQRTQQEDSAVYLCASSLGVIGDEKLFFGSGTQLSVL.

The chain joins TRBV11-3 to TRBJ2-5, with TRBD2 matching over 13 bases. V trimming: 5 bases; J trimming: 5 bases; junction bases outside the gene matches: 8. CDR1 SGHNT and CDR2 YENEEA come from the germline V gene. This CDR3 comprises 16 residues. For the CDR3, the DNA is TGTGCCAGCAGCCCAACTAGCGGGAGGGCCACGGAGACCCAGTACTTC. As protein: CASSPTSGRATETQYF.

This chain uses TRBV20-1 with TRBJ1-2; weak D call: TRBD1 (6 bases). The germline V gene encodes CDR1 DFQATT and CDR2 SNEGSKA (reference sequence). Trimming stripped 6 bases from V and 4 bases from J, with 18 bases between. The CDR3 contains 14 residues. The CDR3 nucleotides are TGCAGTGCAAGGGGGAGGGCGTTAAGCTATGGCTACACCTTC. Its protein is CSARGRALSYGYTF.

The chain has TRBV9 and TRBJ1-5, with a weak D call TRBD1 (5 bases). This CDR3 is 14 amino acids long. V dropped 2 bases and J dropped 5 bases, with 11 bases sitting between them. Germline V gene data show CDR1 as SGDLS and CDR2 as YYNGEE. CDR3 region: CASSVRQGHQPQHF. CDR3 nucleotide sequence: TGTGCCAGCAGCGTTAGGCAGGGACATCAGCCCCAGCATTTT.

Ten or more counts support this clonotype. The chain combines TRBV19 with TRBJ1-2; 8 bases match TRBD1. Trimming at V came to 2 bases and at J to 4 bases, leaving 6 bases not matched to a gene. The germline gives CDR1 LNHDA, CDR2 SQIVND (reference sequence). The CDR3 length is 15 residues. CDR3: CASSIQPGGSYGYTF. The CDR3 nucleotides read TGTGCCAGTAGTATACAACCAGGGGGCAGCTATGGCTACACCTTC.

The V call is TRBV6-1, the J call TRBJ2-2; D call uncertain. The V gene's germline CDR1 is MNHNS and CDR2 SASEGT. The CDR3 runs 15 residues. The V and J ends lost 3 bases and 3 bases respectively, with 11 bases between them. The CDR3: CASSEQVDHTGELFF. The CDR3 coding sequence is TGTGCCAGCAGTGAGCAGGTTGACCACACCGGGGAGCTGTTTTTT.